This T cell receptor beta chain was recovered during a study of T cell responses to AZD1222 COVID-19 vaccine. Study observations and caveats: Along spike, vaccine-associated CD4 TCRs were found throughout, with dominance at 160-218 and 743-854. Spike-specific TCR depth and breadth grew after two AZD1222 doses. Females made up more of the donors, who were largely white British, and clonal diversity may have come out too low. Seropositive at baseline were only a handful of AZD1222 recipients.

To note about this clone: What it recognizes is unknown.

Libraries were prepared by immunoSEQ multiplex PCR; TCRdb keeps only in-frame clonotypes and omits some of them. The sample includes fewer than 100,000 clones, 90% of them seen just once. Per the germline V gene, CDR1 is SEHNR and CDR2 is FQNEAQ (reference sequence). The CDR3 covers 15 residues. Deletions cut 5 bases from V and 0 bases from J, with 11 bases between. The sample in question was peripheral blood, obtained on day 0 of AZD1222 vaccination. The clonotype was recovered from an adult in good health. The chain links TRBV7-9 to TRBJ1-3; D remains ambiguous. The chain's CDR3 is CASSPRPISGNTIYF. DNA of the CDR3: TGTGCCAGCAGCCCCCGTCCCATCTCTGGAAACACCATATATTTT.